This TCR beta chain derives from a study of early T cells in non-severe SARS-CoV-2 infection. Per the germline V gene, CDR1 is DFQATT and CDR2 is SNEGSKA (reference sequence). The CDR3 runs 11 residues. A single record per CDR3 protein comes from TCRdb applying MiXCR to the 5' RACE reads. The sample comprises approximately 71,000 distinct CDR3 sequences, under 13% of which are singletons, and around 6.4% rests with the top ten. This clonotype was seen more than once but under ten times. Relative to the germline gene, one junction end is altered; a read error may explain this. The chain is built from TRBV20-1 and TRBJ2-7, with no clear D. The sample was whole blood. The source of this sequence is an adult who was a healthcare worker with PCR-confirmed SARS-CoV-2 infection or an uninfected control (not recorded which). The CDR3 DNA reads as TGCAGTGCTACCGCTACCTACGAACAGTACTTC. It specifies CSATATYEQYF.